A selection of T cell receptor beta chains follows, all from one sample in a study of T cell responses to AZD1222 COVID-19 vaccine. Sequencing used immunoSEQ multiplex PCR; TCRdb keeps in-frame clones, though not all of them. The table shows under 150,000 clones, with approximately 88% occurring only once. The starting material was peripheral blood, obtained on day 0 of AZD1222 vaccination. Receptor source: an adult in good health. Both conserved end residues are part of each CDR3. The D gene is left open where the match is weak. A clone size is listed for some rows: how often the clone was seen (once, few, many), or a class if it is expanded.

V	size	D	J	CDR3	DNA
TRBV29-1	-	-	TRBJ1-4	CSVEDGGTTNEKLFF	TGCAGCGTTGAGGATGGGGGGACAACTAATGAAAAACTGTTTTTT
TRBV28	-	-	TRBJ2-2	CASSPDRNTGELFF	TGTGCCAGCAGTCCTGACAGAAACACCGGGGAGCTGTTTTTT
TRBV19	-	-	TRBJ2-4	CASSIGGGRDIQYF	TGTGCCAGTAGTATAGGGGGTGGGAGAGATATTCAGTACTTC
TRBV4-2	-	-	TRBJ1-6	CASSQDREVSPLHF	TGTGCCAGCAGCCAAGACAGGGAGGTCTCACCCCTCCACTTT
TRBV19	-	-	TRBJ1-5	CASSGLFTPSGPQHF	TGTGCCAGTAGCGGACTCTTCACCCCAAGTGGGCCCCAGCATTTT
TRBV9	few	TRBD1	TRBJ1-2	CASSVLGQGDYGYTF	TGTGCCAGCAGCGTTCTAGGACAGGGCGACTATGGCTACACCTTC
TRBV28	-	TRBD1	TRBJ2-6	CASSTGGLIHSGANVLTF	TGTGCCAGCAGTACAGGGGGACTGATTCACTCTGGGGCCAACGTCCTGACTTTC
TRBV18	once	TRBD2	TRBJ2-7	CASSPLPGGANEQYF	TGTGCCAGCTCACCACTTCCCGGGGGGGCTAACGAGCAGTACTTC
TRBV30	-	-	TRBJ1-1	CAWSVRGFIEAFF	TGTGCCTGGAGTGTTAGGGGGTTTATTGAAGCTTTCTTT
TRBV19	few	-	TRBJ1-4	CASSRQVLGEKLFF	TGTGCCAGTAGTAGACAGGTTTTAGGTGAAAAACTGTTTTTT
TRBV7-2	-	TRBD1	TRBJ2-1	CASSPRQGYNEQFF	TGTGCCAGCAGCCCACGACAGGGATACAATGAGCAGTTCTTC
TRBV12-3/TRBV12-4	few	TRBD1	TRBJ1-2	CASSDRGYGYTF	TGTGCCAGCAGTGACAGGGGCTATGGCTACACCTTC
TRBV10-3	-	-	TRBJ1-5	CAISGIGGSNQPQHF	TGTGCCATCAGTGGAATAGGGGGAAGCAATCAGCCCCAGCATTTT
TRBV5-1	-	-	TRBJ2-2	CASSLAGTHTGELFF	TGCGCCAGCAGCTTGGCGGGGACCCACACCGGGGAGCTGTTTTTT
TRBV6-5	-	TRBD2	TRBJ2-3	CASNQRGLTQYF	TGTGCCAGCAACCAGCGGGGGTTGACGCAGTATTTT
TRBV3-1/TRBV3-2	-	-	TRBJ2-1	CASSQDVLAGNEQFF	TGTGCCAGCAGCCAAGATGTACTGGCGGGGAATGAGCAGTTCTTC
TRBV6-5	-	-	TRBJ2-7	CASSYSMRRGSEQYF	TGTGCCAGCAGTTACTCGATGCGTAGGGGCTCCGAGCAGTACTTC
TRBV2	-	TRBD1	TRBJ2-7	CASRPGQVREQYF	TGTGCCAGCCGACCGGGACAGGTTCGGGAGCAGTACTTC
TRBV30	-	-	TRBJ1-2	CAWSLTDYYGYTF	TGTGCCTGGAGTCTAACAGATTACTATGGCTACACCTTC
TRBV3-1/TRBV3-2	-	-	TRBJ2-5	CASSKPRGLGETQYF	TGTGCCAGCAGCAAGCCGCGGGGGCTGGGGGAGACCCAGTACTTC
TRBV27	-	TRBD1	TRBJ2-1	CASSPTGGSYNEQFF	TGTGCCAGCAGTCCCACAGGGGGTTCCTACAATGAGCAGTTCTTC
TRBV12-5	few	-	TRBJ1-6	CATPNPFHFGAVMNSPLHF	TGTGCTACCCCCAATCCTTTTCATTTCGGGGCGGTTATGAATTCACCCCTCCACTTT
TRBV12-3/TRBV12-4	once	-	TRBJ2-2	CASTHTGELFF	TGTGCCAGCACCCACACCGGGGAGCTGTTTTTT
TRBV28	-	-	TRBJ2-3	CASSARGGSTDTQYF	TGTGCCAGCAGTGCGCGAGGAGGGAGCACAGATACGCAGTATTTT